Presented here are 20 T cell receptor beta chains from one specimen sequenced in a study of cytomegalovirus exposure and HLA in healthy donors. The PCR was carried out with 60 Vbeta primers and 13 Jbeta primers. The protocol was immunoSEQ multiplex PCR, while the TCRdb copy is restricted to in-frame clones and leaves out a portion. Of 200,000 or so clones listed, around 84% are singletons. The sample consisted of PBMCs. The receptor set was obtained from a woman between 50 and 59 years old in good health and CMV-seropositive.

This chain links TRBV7-9 with TRBJ1-4, with TRBD1 identical over 7 bases. CDR3 size: 14 residues. The germline V gene has CDR1 SEHNR and CDR2 FQNEAQ (reference sequence). J gave up 7 bases and V 5 bases, and 7 bases lay outside the gene matches. The CDR3 loop reads CASSPAGTVEKLFF. The DNA for the CDR3 is TGTGCCAGCAGCCCGGCCGGGACAGTTGAAAAACTGTTTTTT.

This rearrangement joins TRBV6-5 to TRBJ2-3; D perhaps matches TRBD2 (6 bases). Germline assignment: CDR1 MNHEY and CDR2 SVGAGI. Trimming left V 6 bases short and J 6 bases short, with 13 bases between. This CDR3 is built from 13 residues. The CDR3 loop reads CASRTPLADTQYF. For the CDR3, the DNA is TGTGCCAGCAGAACTCCTCTAGCGGATACGCAGTATTTT.

The chain links TRBV4-3 to TRBJ2-3; TRBD2 matches at 8 bases. Trimming removed 0 bases from V and 1 base from J; junction bases left unmatched: 6. CDR3 size: 17 residues. Germline values: CDR1 LGHNA, CDR2 YSLEER. CDR3 region: CASSQDLSTSGTDTQYF. CDR3 nucleotides: TGCGCCAGCAGCCAAGACTTGTCGACTAGCGGCACAGATACGCAGTATTTT.

This clone came up a few times. This chain links TRBV4-2 with TRBJ2-1; 8 bases line up with TRBD2. This CDR3 has 16 residues. With 1 base clipped from V and 6 bases from J, the junction kept 8 bases outside the gene matches. CDR1 and CDR2 from the germline V gene are LGHNA and YNFKEQ. Here the CDR3 reads CASSQVGSGEGNEQFF. The CDR3 nucleotides are TGTGCCAGCAGCCAAGTAGGTAGCGGGGAAGGCAATGAGCAGTTCTTC.

This rearrangement joins TRBV5-1 to TRBJ2-1, with a weak D call TRBD2 (6 bases). Germline loops: CDR1 SGHRS, CDR2 YFSETQ. V was pared by 0 bases and J by 3 bases, with 13 bases between. The CDR3 loop spans 16 amino acids. The DNA for the CDR3 is TGCGCCAGCAGCTTGGCCATAGGGACTTACTACAATGAGCAGTTCTTC. Translating it yields CASSLAIGTYYNEQFF. Variable domain in full (rest from reference TRBV5-1 and TRBJ2-1): KAGVTQTPRYLIKTRGQQVTLSCSPISGHRSVSWYQQTPGQGLQFLFEYFSETQRNKGNFPGRFSGRQFSNSRSEMNVSTLELGDSALYLCASSLAIGTYYNEQFFGPGTRLTVL.

The rearrangement uses TRBV2 and TRBJ2-5; D perhaps matches TRBD1 (5 bases). Per germline, CDR1 SNHLY and CDR2 FYNNEI. The CDR3 is 12 amino acids. V was trimmed by 4 bases and J by 11 bases, leaving 14 bases between them. The CDR3 here is CASSAAGNEQYF. The CDR3 DNA follows: TGTGCCAGCAGTGCTGCAGGGAATGAGCAGTACTTC. Supplemented by reference TRBV2 and TRBJ2-5, the full variable domain reads EPEVTQTPSHQVTQMGQEVILRCVPISNHLYFYWYRQILGQKVEFLVSFYNNEISEKSEIFDDQFSVERPDGSNFTLKIRSTKLEDSAMYFCASSAAGNEQYFGPGTRLLVL.

J is TRBJ2-1 and V is TRBV18; maybe TRBD1 (5 bases). The CDR3 length is 15 residues. CDR1 is KGHSH and CDR2 is LQKENI in the germline V gene. The V end was cut by 9 bases, the J end by 0 bases, with 15 bases between. Written as DNA, the CDR3 is TGTGCCAGTCTCCAGGGTCCCTTCTCCTACAATGAGCAGTTCTTC. Translated, it gives CASLQGPFSYNEQFF.

This chain uses TRBV7-9 with TRBJ2-2, with a tentative D call TRBD1 (5 bases). Trimming took 5 bases from V and 6 from J, leaving 10 bases between them. The CDR3 contains 13 residues. The germline V gene encodes CDR1 SEHNR and CDR2 FQNEAQ (reference sequence). This chain's CDR3 is CASSGQGPGELFF. The CDR3 DNA follows: TGTGCCAGCAGCGGTCAGGGCCCCGGGGAGCTGTTTTTT. Drawing the rest from reference TRBV7-9 and TRBJ2-2, the complete variable domain is DTGVSQNPRHKITKRGQNVTFRCDPISEHNRLYWYRQTLGQGPEFLTYFQNEAQLEKSRLLSDRFSAERPKGSFSTLEIQRTEQGDSAMYLCASSGQGPGELFFGEGSRLTVL.

The chain recombines TRBV9 with TRBJ2-6; D is possibly TRBD2 (5 bases). This CDR3 is built from 16 residues. Germline values: CDR1 SGDLS, CDR2 YYNGEE. Trimming stripped 4 bases from V and 0 bases from J, with 11 bases between. The CDR3 here is CASSPRGRSGANVLTF. As DNA, the CDR3 is TGTGCCAGCAGCCCCCGAGGGCGCTCTGGGGCCAACGTCCTGACTTTC.

V usage is TRBV5-4 and J usage is TRBJ1-4, with a possible D match to TRBD1 (6 bases). V gave up 4 bases and J gave up 7 bases, with 14 bases separating them. Germline CDR1 and CDR2: SGHNT and YYREEE (reference sequence). The CDR3 extends over 14 amino acids. CDR3 sequence: CASSVRDIGEKLFF. As DNA, the CDR3 is TGTGCCAGCAGCGTCCGGGACATAGGTGAAAAACTGTTTTTT.

This chain uses TRBV5-6 with TRBJ2-5; a weak D match, TRBD2 (6 bases). V was clipped by 2 bases and J by 1 base, with 18 bases between them. The germline V gene encodes CDR1 SGHDT and CDR2 YYEEEE. The length of the CDR3 is 17 residues. The CDR3, as DNA: TGTGCCAGCAGCTTAGCCGCTAGCGCGGCGGGCCAAGAGACCCAGTACTTC. Translation gives CASSLAASAAGQETQYF.

The rearrangement joins TRBV5-6 to TRBJ2-5; 11 nucleotides align to TRBD2. Germline V gene lookup returns CDR1 SGHDT and CDR2 YYEEEE. Losses at the gene ends were 5 bases for V and 5 bases for J; bases not matched to a gene: 5. The CDR3 is 14 residues long. CDR3 sequence: CASSSGGAMETQYF. CDR3 nucleotide sequence: TGTGCCAGCAGTAGCGGGGGGGCGATGGAGACCCAGTACTTC.

Only one count was recorded for this clone. The chain recombines TRBV15 with TRBJ2-7, with 11 positions matching TRBD1. Trimming at V came to 6 bases and at J to 3 bases, leaving 4 bases not matched to a gene. Germline V gene sequence: CDR1 LNHNV, CDR2 YYDKDF (reference sequence). The CDR3 runs to 14 residues. CDR3: CATSPGTGGYEQYF. The CDR3 DNA reads TGTGCCACCAGTCCCGGGACAGGGGGCTACGAGCAGTACTTC. The full variable domain, its missing parts supplied by reference TRBV15 and TRBJ2-7, is DAMVIQNPRYQVTQFGKPVTLSCSQTLNHNVMYWYQQKSSQAPKLLFHYYDKDFNNEADTPDNFQSRRPNTSFCFLDIRSPGLGDTAMYLCATSPGTGGYEQYFGPGTRLTVT.

The CDR3 reads CASSLYGRDSEDTIYF. The CDR3 bases are TGTGCCAGCAGCTTATACGGACGGGACTCTGAGGACACCATATATTTT. The chain combines TRBV11-2 with TRBJ1-3; TRBD1 might be the D (5 bases). Germline V gene sequence: CDR1 SGHAT, CDR2 FQNNGV. V was pared by 2 bases and J by 8 bases, with 19 bases between. This CDR3 has 16 amino acids.

V usage is TRBV2 and J usage is TRBJ2-7; 9 bases are shared with TRBD1. The V gene's germline CDR1 is SNHLY and CDR2 FYNNEI. The CDR3 runs to 16 residues. J gave up 4 bases and V 4 bases, and 11 bases lay outside the gene matches. CDR3 protein: CASSAPDRGAVYEQYF. CDR3 coding DNA: TGTGCCAGCAGTGCCCCGGACAGGGGAGCAGTATACGAGCAGTACTTC.

CDR3 nucleotide sequence: TGTGCCACGGGAGGGGTCGCGACTGAAGCTTTCTTT. Encoded protein: CATGGVATEAFF. The chain links TRBV10-3 to TRBJ1-1; possible D gene TRBD1, 5 bases. The CDR3 runs to 12 residues. In germline, CDR1 is ENHRY, CDR2 SYGVKD. V was cut by 10 bases and J by 5 bases, with 14 bases left in between.

The chain couples TRBV18 to TRBJ1-4; possibly TRBD1 for D (6 bases). The length of the CDR3 is 13 residues. V was pared by 9 bases and J by 5 bases, with 13 bases between. Germline V gives CDR1 KGHSH, CDR2 LQKENI. This CDR3 is CASQNRANEKLFF. CDR3 sequence (DNA): TGTGCCAGTCAAAACAGGGCAAATGAAAAACTGTTTTTT.

This clone turned up a few times. The genes are TRBV19 and TRBJ2-3; TRBD2 matches 9 bases. There are 16 residues in the CDR3. Germline assignment: CDR1 LNHDA and CDR2 SQIVND (reference sequence). V lost 3 bases and J lost 1; bases outside the gene matches: 5. CDR3 region: CASSICGGACTDTQYF. CDR3 in DNA: TGTGCCAGTAGTATCTGCGGGGGGGCCTGCACAGATACGCAGTATTTT. Looking up the rest from reference TRBV19 and TRBJ2-3 gives the full variable domain: DGGITQSPKYLFRKEGQNVTLSCEQNLNHDAMYWYRQDPGQGLRLIYYSQIVNDFQKGDIAEGYSVSREKKESFPLTVTSAQKNPTAFYLCASSICGGACTDTQYFGPGTRLTVL.

The CDR3 loop is CAWTTSGGSYEQYF. The CDR3, as DNA: TGTGCCTGGACCACTAGCGGGGGATCCTACGAGCAGTACTTC. This chain joins TRBV30 and TRBJ2-7; 11 bases are a match to TRBD2. CDR1 GTSNPN and CDR2 SVGIG come from the germline V gene (reference sequence). The CDR3 sequence is 14 residues long. V lost 4 bases to trimming and J lost 1 base; unmatched junction nucleotides: 3.

The rearrangement links TRBV27 to TRBJ2-3; 7 positions match TRBD1. The V gene end was trimmed by 5 bases and the J gene end by 0 bases; junction bases not matched to a gene: 5. This CDR3 region has 15 residues. Germline values: CDR1 MNHEY, CDR2 SMNVEV (reference sequence). In nucleotides, the CDR3 is TGTGCCAGCAGTAGGACAGGCTATAGCACAGATACGCAGTATTTT. Translated, it gives CASSRTGYSTDTQYF.